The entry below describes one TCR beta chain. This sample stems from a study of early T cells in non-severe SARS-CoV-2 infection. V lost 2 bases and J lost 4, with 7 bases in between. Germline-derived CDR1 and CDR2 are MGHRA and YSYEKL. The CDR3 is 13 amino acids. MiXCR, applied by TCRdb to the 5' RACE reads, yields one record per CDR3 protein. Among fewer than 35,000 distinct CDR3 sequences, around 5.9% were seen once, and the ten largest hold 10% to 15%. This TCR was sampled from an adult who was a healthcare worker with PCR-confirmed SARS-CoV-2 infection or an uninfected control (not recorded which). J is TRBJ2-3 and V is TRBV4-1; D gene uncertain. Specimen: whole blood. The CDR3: CASSQQNSDTQYF. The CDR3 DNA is TGCGCCAGCAGCCAACAGAATTCAGATACGCAGTATTTT.